The 30 T cell receptor beta chains listed next were all sequenced from one sample in a study of radiation and T cells in renal cell carcinoma. Described time point: blood 4 weeks post-SBRT, at nephrectomy. The treatment was: 15 Gy SBRT to primary tumor, nephrectomy 4 weeks later. Profiling relied on immunoSEQ multiplex PCR, and the TCRdb table lists in-frame clones only, not all of them. The sample holds 97,000 or so clones, 84% seen once. Source: blood, taken from a patient whose treatment included radiotherapy and nephrectomy. The receptors shown here come from a man in his sixties with renal cell carcinoma.

This rearrangement joins TRBV11-1 to TRBJ1-1; D might be TRBD1 (6 bases). Germline V gene sequence: CDR1 SGHAT, CDR2 FQDESV (reference sequence). The CDR3 runs 14 residues. V lost 5 bases and J lost 4, with 14 bases in between. The chain's CDR3 is CASSLTLTGTEAFF. DNA of the CDR3: TGTGCCAGCAGCCTTACCCTGACAGGCACTGAAGCTTTCTTT.

This chain joins TRBV28 and TRBJ1-4; 7 positions agree with TRBD1. CDR1 MDHEN and CDR2 SYDVKM come from the germline V gene. The junction had 1 base not matched to a gene; V was cut back by 5 bases and J by 10 bases. The CDR3 length is 11 residues. The CDR3 protein is CASSDRVKLFF. CDR3 bases: TGTGCCAGCAGTGACAGGGTAAAACTGTTTTTT.

The chain is built from TRBV10-3 and TRBJ2-2; D not certain. Trimming stripped 6 bases from V and 1 base from J, with 6 bases between. The CDR3 is 13 amino acids. CDR1 and CDR2 from the germline V gene are ENHRY and SYGVKD. The CDR3 spells CAISTGNTGELFF. CDR3 DNA: TGTGCCATCAGCACCGGGAACACCGGGGAGCTGTTTTTT.

This sequence joins TRBV6-4 and TRBJ2-1, with D perhaps matching TRBD2 (6 bases). The V end lost 0 bases, the J end lost 7 bases, and 25 bases lay between the germline ends. The CDR3 contains 19 residues. Germline V gene data show CDR1 as MRHNA and CDR2 as SNTAGT. CDR3 loop: CASSDSFYGSNPPMNEQFF. DNA of the CDR3: TGTGCCAGCAGTGACTCTTTTTACGGGAGCAACCCACCCATGAATGAGCAGTTCTTC.

CDR3 sequence (DNA): TGTGCCAGCTCACCACTGGGACAGGGGGAGACCCAGTACTTC. Translating it yields CASSPLGQGETQYF. The chain combines TRBV18 with TRBJ2-5; TRBD1 matches 10 bases. Looked up from germline, CDR1 is KGHSH and CDR2 is LQKENI. After removal of 1 base from V and 5 bases from J, the junction contained 1 base not matched to a gene. The CDR3 length is 14 residues.

J is TRBJ2-7 and V is TRBV19; 11 bases map to TRBD1. The length of the CDR3 is 15 residues. Losses at the gene ends were 1 base for V and 2 bases for J; bases not matched to a gene: 1. CDR1 is LNHDA, CDR2 SQIVND, per germline (reference sequence). This CDR3 reads CASSIGGQGAYEQYF. CDR3 bases: TGTGCCAGTAGTATAGGGGGACAGGGGGCCTACGAGCAGTACTTC.

The chain recombines TRBV10-3 with TRBJ2-2; D possibly corresponds to TRBD2 (6 bases). V was trimmed by 10 bases and J by 4 bases, leaving 16 bases between them. This CDR3 has 14 amino acids. CDR1 is ENHRY and CDR2 is SYGVKD in the germline V gene. Written as DNA, the CDR3 is TGTGCCAGCCACGCGGGACGGGGCACCGGGGAGCTGTTTTTT. Encoded protein: CASHAGRGTGELFF.

The chain carries TRBV7-2 and TRBJ2-3; D gene ambiguous. This CDR3 is built from 13 residues. The germline gives CDR1 SGHTA, CDR2 FQGNSA. V was cut by 2 bases and J by 1 base, with 4 bases left in between. The CDR3 nucleotides are TGTGCCAGCAGCTTAATGGGCACAGATACGCAGTATTTT. Translated, it gives CASSLMGTDTQYF.

This clone was seen once. The chain recombines TRBV6-6 with TRBJ1-1; a possible D gene is TRBD1 (6 bases). The CDR3 runs to 14 residues. The ends were cut back, 6 bases at V and 3 bases at J, with 14 bases in the middle. In germline, CDR1 is MNHNY, CDR2 SVGAGI (reference sequence). The CDR3 sequence is CASSQQGDYTEAFF. CDR3 nucleotide sequence: TGTGCCAGCAGCCAACAGGGAGATTACACTGAAGCTTTCTTT.

The chain recombines TRBV7-9 with TRBJ1-1, with D maybe TRBD1 (5 bases). The CDR3 is 15 residues long. The germline gives CDR1 SEHNR, CDR2 FQNEAQ (reference sequence). V was clipped by 3 bases and J by 3 bases, with 14 bases between them. DNA of the CDR3: TGTGCCAGCAGCTTCTCAGCAGGGACGGACACTGAAGCTTTCTTT. Residues: CASSFSAGTDTEAFF.

The J gene is TRBJ1-4, the V gene TRBV6-5, with a possible D match to TRBD1 (5 bases). V lost 4 bases to trimming and J lost 8 bases, with 11 bases between them. Germline-derived CDR1 and CDR2 are MNHEY and SVGAGI. The CDR3 length is 13 residues. The CDR3 is CASSWGGREKLFF. Written as DNA, the CDR3 is TGTGCCAGCAGTTGGGGGGGTCGGGAAAAACTGTTTTTT.

The rearrangement joins TRBV7-2 to TRBJ2-3; 12 nucleotides match TRBD2. The CDR3 extends over 17 amino acids. Per the germline V gene, CDR1 is SGHTA and CDR2 is FQGNSA. J gave up 5 bases and V 4 bases, and 10 bases lay outside the gene matches. The CDR3 sequence: CASSSLRTSGTGDTQYF. DNA for the CDR3: TGTGCCAGCAGCTCCCTAAGGACTAGCGGGACAGGAGATACGCAGTATTTT.

The chain uses TRBV18 and TRBJ2-7; 10 nucleotides match TRBD2. V dropped 8 bases and J dropped 0; count of bases not matched to a gene: 1. Germline V CDR1 and CDR2: KGHSH, LQKENI. The CDR3 consists of 13 residues. The CDR3 sequence: CASGTSDSYEQYF. The CDR3 region has the DNA TGTGCCAGCGGGACTAGCGACTCCTACGAGCAGTACTTC. The full variable domain, completed using reference TRBV18 and TRBJ2-7, is NAGVMQNPRHLVRRRGQEARLRCSPMKGHSHVYWYRQLPEEGLKFMVYLQKENIIDESGMPKERFSAEFPKEGPSILRIQQVVRGDSAAYFCASGTSDSYEQYFGPGTRLTVT.

This chain's CDR3 is CASSYQPPGRGSYEQYF. In DNA, the CDR3 is TGTGCCAGCAGTTACCAACCGCCGGGACGGGGGTCCTACGAGCAGTACTTC. The V and J genes are TRBV7-2 and TRBJ2-7, with D possibly matching TRBD2 (6 bases). The CDR3 is 17 amino acids. Germline CDR1 and CDR2: SGHTA and FQGNSA. Trimming cost V 6 bases and J 1 base, with 22 bases left between them.

This clone has only one observation. This rearrangement joins TRBV10-3 to TRBJ2-2; maybe TRBD1 (6 bases). V lost 3 bases, J lost 7 bases, and 12 bases lay in between. Germline V gene lookup returns CDR1 ENHRY and CDR2 SYGVKD. The CDR3 contains 14 residues. The CDR3 DNA sequence: TGTGCCATCAGTGACCCCAGGGGTAGCGGGGAGCTGTTTTTT. It yields the protein CAISDPRGSGELFF.

The chain employs TRBV28 and TRBJ2-7; D is possibly TRBD2 (6 bases). The germline V and J ends were trimmed by 6 bases and 0 bases, with 9 bases remaining between them. Germline CDR1 reads MDHEN; CDR2 reads SYDVKM. The length of the CDR3 is 13 residues. This chain's CDR3 is CASRLTSSYEQYF. The CDR3 bases are TGTGCCAGCAGACTGACTAGCTCCTACGAGCAGTACTTC.

This rearrangement joins TRBV9 to TRBJ2-3, with D maybe TRBD2 (6 bases). Germline CDR1 reads SGDLS; CDR2 reads YYNGEE. The CDR3 runs to 15 residues. Trimming removed 3 bases at V and 0 bases at J, with 11 bases between. The CDR3 DNA reads TGTGCCAGCAGCGGACCGGGACTGAGCACAGATACGCAGTATTTT. Protein: CASSGPGLSTDTQYF.

The rearrangement uses TRBV7-3 and TRBJ2-7; D remains unclear. The CDR3 is 13 residues long. Germline-derived CDR1 and CDR2 are SGHTA and FQGTGA. Trimming removed 2 bases from V and 6 bases from J, with 11 bases in between. CDR3 region: CASSLSAVSEQYF. The CDR3 region has the DNA TGTGCCAGCAGCTTATCGGCGGTGTCCGAGCAGTACTTC. The full variable domain, its missing parts supplied by reference TRBV7-3 and TRBJ2-7, is GAGVSQTPSNKVTEKGKYVELRCDPISGHTALYWYRQSLGQGPEFLIYFQGTGAADDSGLPNDRFFAVRPEGSVSTLKIQRTERGDSAVYLCASSLSAVSEQYFGPGTRLTVT.

V usage is TRBV2 and J usage is TRBJ2-2, with D possibly being TRBD1 (5 bases). This CDR3 contains 16 residues. The V gene lost 4 bases and the J gene lost 6 bases, with 18 bases spanning the gap. CDR1 is SNHLY, CDR2 FYNNEI, per germline. The CDR3 DNA reads TGTGCCAGCAGTGGACGACAGTACGCTAACGCCGGGGAGCTGTTTTTT. Translated, it gives CASSGRQYANAGELFF.

J is TRBJ2-5 and V is TRBV7-8; 8 bases map to TRBD2. V trimming: 5 bases; J trimming: 7 bases; junction bases outside the gene matches: 12. The CDR3 extends over 15 amino acids. From germline, CDR1 is SGHVS and CDR2 FQNEAQ. For the CDR3, the DNA is TGTGCCAGCAGCGAACTAGCGGAACGATTAGGGACCCAGTACTTC. The encoded protein is CASSELAERLGTQYF.

The rearrangement joins TRBV19 to TRBJ1-5; D unclear. Germline lookup yields CDR1 LNHDA and CDR2 SQIVND (reference sequence). This CDR3 contains 15 residues. V shed 5 bases and J shed 2 bases, with 13 bases lying between them. The CDR3 is CASSETRRRNQPQHF. The CDR3 DNA reads TGTGCCAGTAGTGAGACACGGAGGCGCAATCAGCCCCAGCATTTT.

The rearrangement uses TRBV5-4 and TRBJ2-1; TRBD2 agrees at 7 bases. Germline CDR1 is SGHNT and CDR2 is YYREEE (reference sequence). Germline trimming cut 0 bases from V and 5 bases from J; bases unmatched to any gene: 2. This CDR3 spans 14 amino acids. The CDR3 DNA reads TGTGCCAGCAGCTTGGTGGGAGGGCACAATGAGCAGTTCTTC. It codes for CASSLVGGHNEQFF.

The V call is TRBV23-1, the J call TRBJ2-7; D perhaps matches TRBD2 (6 bases). TRBV23-1 is recorded as an ORF, its role being uncertain. The length of the CDR3 is 14 residues. Trimming removed 3 bases from V and 1 base from J, with 10 bases in between. The CDR3 coding sequence is TGCGCCAGCAGTCATTGGGCGGGGTCCTACGAGCAGTACTTC. Its protein product is CASSHWAGSYEQYF.

The chain uses TRBV10-1 and TRBJ2-3; tentatively, D is TRBD1 or TRBD2 (5 bases each). The CDR3 runs 18 residues. Trimming stripped 0 bases from V and 1 base from J, with 17 bases between. In germline, CDR1 is WNHNN, CDR2 SYGVQD (reference sequence). The CDR3 reads CASSESPSGLGRTDTQYF. The DNA for the CDR3 is TGCGCCAGCAGTGAGTCGCCCTCAGGGCTGGGACGCACAGATACGCAGTATTTT.

The gene calls are TRBV7-2 and TRBJ2-7, with D possibly matching TRBD2 (6 bases). The V end lost 4 bases, the J end lost 2 bases, and 12 bases lay between the germline ends. CDR1 is SGHTA, CDR2 FQGNSA, per germline. The CDR3 has 14 amino acids. DNA for the CDR3: TGTGCCAGCAGCTCACCGGGAGTCCCCTACGAGCAGTACTTC. It is translated as CASSSPGVPYEQYF.

A single count supports this clone. CDR3 region: CASSRGGTVYEQYF. The CDR3 DNA reads TGTGCCAGCAGTCGGGGCGGGACAGTCTACGAGCAGTACTTC. The chain combines TRBV28 with TRBJ2-7, with D perhaps TRBD1 (7 bases). Germline V gives CDR1 MDHEN, CDR2 SYDVKM. This CDR3 region has 14 residues. The V gene lost 5 bases and the J gene lost 3 bases, with 14 bases spanning the gap. Drawing the rest from reference TRBV28 and TRBJ2-7, the complete variable domain is DVKVTQSSRYLVKRTGEKVFLECVQDMDHENMFWYRQDPGLGLRLIYFSYDVKMKEKGDIPEGYSVSREKKERFSLILESASTNQTSMYLCASSRGGTVYEQYFGPGTRLTVT.

V and J are TRBV28 and TRBJ1-2, with D possibly TRBD1 on 5 matching bases. V shed 1 base and J shed 5 bases, with 14 bases lying between them. From germline, CDR1 is MDHEN and CDR2 SYDVKM. The CDR3 runs 15 residues. This CDR3 is CASSLSQGIVYGYTF. The CDR3 DNA is TGTGCCAGCAGTTTATCGCAGGGTATAGTGTATGGCTACACCTTC.

The chain couples TRBV5-1 to TRBJ1-1; TRBD1 is a possible D gene (5 bases). CDR1 is SGHRS and CDR2 is YFSETQ in the germline V gene. The CDR3 runs 13 residues. V was clipped by 3 bases and J by 1 base, with 7 bases between them. CDR3 DNA sequence: TGCGCCAGCAGCTCCGGGACGAACACTGAAGCTTTCTTT. This sequence encodes CASSSGTNTEAFF.

CDR3 sequence: CASSVGGRLARTTDTQYF. CDR3 bases: TGCGCCAGCAGCGTTGGGGGTAGACTAGCGAGGACCACAGATACGCAGTATTTT. The J gene is TRBJ2-3, the V gene TRBV5-1, with 8 bases aligning to TRBD2. Germline V gene data show CDR1 as SGHRS and CDR2 as YFSETQ. With 4 bases clipped from V and 2 bases from J, the junction kept 15 bases outside the gene matches. This CDR3 is built from 18 residues.

This chain joins TRBV15 and TRBJ2-3, with 10 bases fitting TRBD1. With 2 bases clipped from V and 4 bases from J, the junction kept 6 bases outside the gene matches. There are 16 residues in the CDR3. Germline loops: CDR1 LNHNV, CDR2 YYDKDF (reference sequence). CDR3 protein: CATSRLTGGLADTQYF. Here the CDR3 DNA reads TGTGCCACCAGCAGATTGACAGGGGGCTTAGCAGATACGCAGTATTTT.